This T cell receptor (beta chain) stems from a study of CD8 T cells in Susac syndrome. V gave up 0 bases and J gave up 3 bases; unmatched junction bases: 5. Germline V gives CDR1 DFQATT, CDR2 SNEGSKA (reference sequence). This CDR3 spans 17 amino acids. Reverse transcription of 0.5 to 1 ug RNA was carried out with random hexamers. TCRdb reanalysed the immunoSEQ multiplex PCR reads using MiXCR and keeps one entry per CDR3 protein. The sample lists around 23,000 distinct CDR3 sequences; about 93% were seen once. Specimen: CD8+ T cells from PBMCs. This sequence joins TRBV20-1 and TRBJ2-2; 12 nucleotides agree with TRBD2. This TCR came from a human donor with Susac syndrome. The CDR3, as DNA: TGCAGTGCTAGAGAACCACTAGCGGGGGGTTACACCGGGGAGCTGTTTTTT. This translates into CSAREPLAGGYTGELFF.